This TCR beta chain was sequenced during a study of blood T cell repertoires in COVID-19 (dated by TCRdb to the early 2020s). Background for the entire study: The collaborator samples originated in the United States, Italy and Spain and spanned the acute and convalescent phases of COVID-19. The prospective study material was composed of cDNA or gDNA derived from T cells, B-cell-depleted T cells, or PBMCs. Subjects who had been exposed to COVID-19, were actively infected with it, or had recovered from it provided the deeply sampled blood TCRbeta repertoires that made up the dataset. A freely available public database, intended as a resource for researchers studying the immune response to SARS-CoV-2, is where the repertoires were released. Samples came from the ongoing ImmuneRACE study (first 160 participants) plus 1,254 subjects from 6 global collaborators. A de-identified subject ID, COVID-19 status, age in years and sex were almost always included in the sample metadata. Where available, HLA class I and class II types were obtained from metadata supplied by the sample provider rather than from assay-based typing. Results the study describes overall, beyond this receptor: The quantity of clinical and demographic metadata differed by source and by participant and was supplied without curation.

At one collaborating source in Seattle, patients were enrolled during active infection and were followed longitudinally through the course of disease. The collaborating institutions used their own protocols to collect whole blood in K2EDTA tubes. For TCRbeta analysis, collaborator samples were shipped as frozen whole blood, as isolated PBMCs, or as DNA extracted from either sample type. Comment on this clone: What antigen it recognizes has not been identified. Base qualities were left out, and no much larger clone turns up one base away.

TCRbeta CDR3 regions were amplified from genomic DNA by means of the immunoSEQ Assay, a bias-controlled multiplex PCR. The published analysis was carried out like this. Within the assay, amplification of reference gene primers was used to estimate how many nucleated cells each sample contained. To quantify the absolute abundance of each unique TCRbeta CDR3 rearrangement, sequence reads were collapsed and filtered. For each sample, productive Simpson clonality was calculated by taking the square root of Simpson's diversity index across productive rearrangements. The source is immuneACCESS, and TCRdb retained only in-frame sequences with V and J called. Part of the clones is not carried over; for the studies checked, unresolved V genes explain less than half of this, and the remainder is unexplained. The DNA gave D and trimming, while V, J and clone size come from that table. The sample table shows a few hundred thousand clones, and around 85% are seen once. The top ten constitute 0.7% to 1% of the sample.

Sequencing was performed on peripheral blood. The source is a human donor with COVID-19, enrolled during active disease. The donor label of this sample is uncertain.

The DNA reads as follows: TGTGCCACCAGCAGAGCAGGAAGGAACACTGAAGCTTTCTTT. This is translated as CATSRAGRNTEAFF. The V and J genes are TRBV15 and TRBJ1-1; no D gene can be assigned with confidence. The CDR1 and CDR2 encoded by the germline V gene (reference sequence) are LNHNV and YYDKDF. V was cut back by 1 base and J by 1 base, leaving a gap of 7 bases between them. From the cysteine through the phenylalanine, the CDR3 covers 14 amino acids. The kept DNA is CDR3 alone, 42 bases in frame from the first base.